The rows below give T cell receptor beta chains drawn from one sample of a study of cytomegalovirus exposure and HLA in healthy donors. Some clones are missing from TCRdb's copy, which holds only in-frame ones; the method was immunoSEQ multiplex PCR. Of fewer than 150,000 clones in the sample, 65% to 80% were seen once. The material sequenced was PBMCs. These receptor sequences come from a human donor in good health. The CDR3 runs from the conserved cysteine through the conserved F or W. A clone size is listed for some rows: how often the clone was seen (once, few, many), or a class if it is expanded.

cdr3_aa v_call clone_size j_call
CASSYSGTSGHNEQFF TRBV6-5 NA TRBJ2-1
CASSDLTGGNSPLHF TRBV10-2 NA TRBJ1-6
CASSVGHIDEQYF TRBV9 NA TRBJ2-7
CASSTRSGNTEAFF TRBV19 NA TRBJ1-1
CASSFFYGTVNTEAFF TRBV28 once TRBJ1-1
CASSLTAGGGTGELFF TRBV7-3 NA TRBJ2-2
CASSDEGAGSYEQYF TRBV10-1 few TRBJ2-7
CASSLGGVTGTYQETQYF TRBV5-1 NA TRBJ2-5
CASSLLAGSTDTQYF TRBV5-1 NA TRBJ2-3
CASSLVSETQYF TRBV7-9 NA TRBJ2-5
CASSRDRGNYGYTF TRBV2 few TRBJ1-2
CASSSIRDSSYNEQFF TRBV7-9 NA TRBJ2-1
CASSQAERADTQYF TRBV4-2 NA TRBJ2-3
CASSYLEGGTGELFF TRBV2 NA TRBJ2-2
CASSLARDEAFF TRBV7-8 NA TRBJ1-1
CATSRDSVAVREKLFF TRBV15 NA TRBJ1-4
CASSLDRVSGNTIYF TRBV5-8 NA TRBJ1-3
CASSLAQVDEQYF TRBV5-5 NA TRBJ2-7
CASSLGGTGGYNEQFF TRBV5-4 NA TRBJ2-1
CASSLAVSKREEQFF TRBV5-1 NA TRBJ2-1
CASSLFPGRSYEQYF TRBV5-6 NA TRBJ2-7
CASSFGTGHTGELFF TRBV6-5 NA TRBJ2-2
CASSPHLSEGDSNQPQHF TRBV4-2 NA TRBJ1-5